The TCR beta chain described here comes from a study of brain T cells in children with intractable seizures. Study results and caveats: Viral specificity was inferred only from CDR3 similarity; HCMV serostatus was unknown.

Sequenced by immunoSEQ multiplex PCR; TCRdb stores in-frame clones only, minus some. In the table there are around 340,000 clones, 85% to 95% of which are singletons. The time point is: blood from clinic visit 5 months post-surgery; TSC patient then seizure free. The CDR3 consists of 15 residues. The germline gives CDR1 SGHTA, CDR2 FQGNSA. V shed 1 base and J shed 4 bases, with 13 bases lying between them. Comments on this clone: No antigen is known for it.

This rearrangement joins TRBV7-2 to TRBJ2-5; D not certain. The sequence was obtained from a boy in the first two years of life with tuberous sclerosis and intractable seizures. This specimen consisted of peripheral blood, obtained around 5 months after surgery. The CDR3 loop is CASSLESSLGETQYF. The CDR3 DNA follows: TGTGCCAGCAGCTTAGAAAGCAGCCTGGGAGAGACCCAGTACTTC.